This TCR beta chain was recovered during a study of response to subunit inactivated influenza vaccine. MiXCR was run by TCRdb on the RT-PCR reads, yielding one entry per CDR3 protein. The table includes some 300,000 distinct CDR3 sequences, 20% to 25% detected once. Trimming took off 6 bases at V and 1 base at J, with 12 bases between the two ends. The germline gives CDR1 MNHEY, CDR2 SVGEGT. This CDR3 spans 15 amino acids. In the case of this clonotype: What it binds is not known.

The study's findings and limits: The authors proposed limited new T cell recruitment per seasonal influenza vaccination.

The TCR comes from a man aged 50 to 75 who received an inactivated influenza vaccine. J is TRBJ2-2 and V is TRBV6-2 or TRBV6-3, with D possibly being TRBD2 (6 bases). This specimen consisted of PBMCs from blood, obtained about 20 months after vaccination. In DNA form, the CDR3 reads TGTGCCAGCAGACCATCCGGGGGGAACACCGGGGAGCTGTTTTTT. It translates to CASRPSGGNTGELFF.